These 18 T cell receptor beta chains were sequenced from one sample in a study of cytomegalovirus exposure and HLA in healthy donors. The primer mix had 60 Vbeta and 13 Jbeta primers. TCRdb keeps only in-frame clones here, not all; method: immunoSEQ multiplex PCR. The sample lists approximately 120,000 clones; roughly 80% were seen once. Sequenced input: PBMCs. The origin of the receptors is a man aged 50 to 59 in good health and CMV-seronegative.

The chain uses TRBV7-2 and TRBJ2-2, with 14 nucleotides matching TRBD2. Germline lookup yields CDR1 SGHTA and CDR2 FQGNSA. With V trimmed by 5 bases and J by 7 bases, 12 bases remained unmatched. The CDR3 length is 18 residues. The DNA of the CDR3 is TGTGCCAGCAGCCTGGGACTAGCGGGAGCGTTGTTTGGCGGGGAGCTGTTTTTT. Amino acids: CASSLGLAGALFGGELFF.

The J gene is TRBJ1-5, the V gene TRBV19, with D possibly matching TRBD1 (5 bases). V shed 7 bases and J shed 5 bases, with 15 bases lying between them. The CDR3 length is 14 residues. CDR1 and CDR2 (germline): LNHDA, SQIVND (reference sequence). The CDR3 DNA sequence: TGTGCCAGTACCACTACGGACAACTATCAGCCCCAGCATTTT. Translation: CASTTTDNYQPQHF.

The gene calls are TRBV15 and TRBJ2-2; D call uncertain. CDR3 length equals 15 residues. Germline V gene data show CDR1 as LNHNV and CDR2 as YYDKDF (reference sequence). With 0 bases removed from V and 6 bases from J, the gap between germline ends came to 11 bases. The chain's CDR3 is CATSRDYGSAGELFF. CDR3 nucleotides: TGTGCCACCAGCAGAGATTACGGGTCGGCCGGGGAGCTGTTTTTT.

For this clone: A read error may account for a junction end that differs from germline. The chain uses TRBV7-7 and TRBJ2-1; TRBD2 might be the D (5 bases). The CDR3 sequence is 15 residues long. The V gene's germline CDR1 is SSHAT and CDR2 FNYEAQ (reference sequence). The CDR3 loop reads CASSSDLRSYNEQFF. The CDR3 DNA follows: TGTGCTAGCAGCTCGGACTTAAGGTCCTACAATGAGCAGTTCTTC.

The rearrangement joins TRBV7-2 to TRBJ2-7; 11 nucleotides line up with TRBD1. CDR1 is SGHTA, CDR2 FQGNSA, per germline. Trimming at V came to 1 base and at J to 3 bases, leaving 8 bases not matched to a gene. The CDR3 is 17 amino acids. DNA of the CDR3: TGTGCCAGCAGCTTAGGGGTCGGACAGGGGGCTAGCTACGAGCAGTACTTC. Its protein is CASSLGVGQGASYEQYF.

The CDR3 reads CASSSTSSGETQYF. The CDR3 DNA reads as TGTGCCAGCAGCTCTACCTCCTCGGGAGAGACCCAGTACTTC. The chain couples TRBV5-5 to TRBJ2-5, with D uncertain. CDR1 is SGHKS and CDR2 is YYEKEE in the germline V gene (reference sequence). The V end was cut by 3 bases, the J end by 4 bases, with 13 bases between. The CDR3 covers 14 residues.

The chain combines TRBV6-4 with TRBJ1-1, with 7 bases identical to TRBD1. The V gene's germline CDR1 is MRHNA and CDR2 SNTAGT. V dropped 2 bases and J dropped 4; count of bases not matched to a gene: 4. This CDR3 is 14 amino acids long. CDR3 DNA sequence: TGTGCCAGCAGTGACAAGGACAGGCCCACTGAAGCTTTCTTT. The encoded protein is CASSDKDRPTEAFF.

J is TRBJ2-3 and V is TRBV11-3; D is possibly TRBD1 (5 bases). Trimming took off 1 base at V and 4 bases at J, with 12 bases between the two ends. This CDR3 has 15 residues. The germline gives CDR1 SGHNT, CDR2 YENEEA. Here the CDR3 DNA reads TGTGCCAGCAGCTTAGGCCTAGTAGGGGCAGATACGCAGTATTTT. Encoded protein: CASSLGLVGADTQYF.

This chain connects TRBV6-5 to TRBJ1-5; a weak D match, TRBD1 (5 bases). Trimming shortened V by 2 bases and J by 4 bases, and 12 bases separated the two germline ends. The CDR3 extends over 15 amino acids. The germline CDR1 and CDR2 sequences are MNHEY and SVGAGI. The CDR3, as DNA: TGTGCCAGCAGTTACGGGCCAGGGCCTAATCAGCCCCAGCATTTT. This codes for CASSYGPGPNQPQHF.

This chain links TRBV6-7 with TRBJ1-4, with 12 bases fitting TRBD1. TRBV6-7 is classed as an ORF, of uncertain function. The V and J ends lost 6 bases and 5 bases, in that order; junction bases with no gene match: 16. CDR3 length: 19 residues. The CDR3 DNA follows: TGTGCCAGCAGCCTACTCTCAGGGACAGGGGGCGACTTCAATGAAAAACTGTTTTTT. Protein: CASSLLSGTGGDFNEKLFF.

Comment on this clone: Other DNA sequences of this sample code for an identical CDR3. The chain links TRBV20-1 to TRBJ1-1; D uncertain. V shed 4 bases and J shed 2 bases, with 5 bases lying between them. Germline CDR1 and CDR2: DFQATT and SNEGSKA (reference sequence). The length of the CDR3 is 11 residues. The CDR3 region is CSATGNTEAFF. For the CDR3, the DNA is TGCAGTGCTACGGGAAACACTGAAGCTTTCTTT.

The chain has TRBV2 and TRBJ1-2, with TRBD1 identical over 9 bases. Trimming removed 10 bases from V and 12 bases from J; junction bases left unmatched: 15. Germline loops: CDR1 SNHLY, CDR2 FYNNEI. The length of the CDR3 is 13 residues. In DNA, the CDR3 is TGTGCCACCTCCCGGGACAGGGATCTTGATAACACCTTC. This encodes CATSRDRDLDNTF.

This chain uses TRBV27 with TRBJ1-1, with TRBD1 matching over 9 bases. V lost 7 bases, J lost 3 bases, and 15 bases stayed unmatched. The CDR3 covers 17 residues. CDR1 and CDR2 from the germline V gene are MNHEY and SMNVEV (reference sequence). DNA of the CDR3: TGTGCCAGCAACTCCCTAGCAGGACAGGGGATTTACACTGAAGCTTTCTTT. This translates into CASNSLAGQGIYTEAFF.

The genes are TRBV30 and TRBJ2-1; the match to TRBD2 covers 10 bases. V lost 3 bases, J lost 8 bases, and 13 bases stayed unmatched. Germline-derived CDR1 and CDR2 are GTSNPN and SVGIG (reference sequence). CDR3 length: 16 amino acids. CDR3 protein: CAWSGTSAPTTHEQFF. DNA for the CDR3: TGTGCCTGGAGCGGGACTAGCGCCCCCACGACACATGAGCAGTTCTTC.

The chain is built from TRBV19 and TRBJ2-7; TRBD1 aligns across 10 bases. The germline V gene encodes CDR1 LNHDA and CDR2 SQIVND (reference sequence). With V trimmed by 9 bases and J by 2 bases, 4 bases remained unmatched. The CDR3 totals 13 residues. CDR3 amino acids: CASPTGGTYEQYF. CDR3 coding DNA: TGTGCCAGCCCGACAGGGGGCACCTACGAGCAGTACTTC.

Sample share makes this clone medium-sized (0.01 to 0.1%). This rearrangement joins TRBV5-4 to TRBJ2-7; 12 bases align to TRBD2. Trimming cost V 1 base and J 7 bases; bases outside gene matches: 9. The CDR3 contains 16 residues. Germline loops: CDR1 SGHNT, CDR2 YYREEE (reference sequence). This CDR3 is CASSLHLAGGPQEQYF. The CDR3, as DNA: TGTGCCAGCAGCTTGCACCTAGCGGGAGGGCCCCAAGAGCAGTACTTC.

The V call is TRBV28, the J call TRBJ2-7; 11 nucleotides match TRBD1. Germline-derived CDR1 and CDR2 are MDHEN and SYDVKM. The CDR3 covers 15 residues. V trimming: 6 bases; J trimming: 4 bases; junction bases outside the gene matches: 8. The CDR3, as DNA: TGTGCCAGCAGGTACCCGGGACAGGGGGTATACGAGCAGTACTTC. Amino acid sequence: CASRYPGQGVYEQYF. The complete variable domain, with remaining parts taken from reference TRBV28 and TRBJ2-7, reads DVKVTQSSRYLVKRTGEKVFLECVQDMDHENMFWYRQDPGLGLRLIYFSYDVKMKEKGDIPEGYSVSREKKERFSLILESASTNQTSMYLCASRYPGQGVYEQYFGPGTRLTVT.

CDR3: CASQGRQVSYEQYF. In nucleotides, the CDR3 is TGTGCCAGCCAGGGAAGACAAGTCTCCTACGAGCAGTACTTC. The chain uses TRBV7-2 and TRBJ2-7, with D tentatively TRBD1 (5 bases). This CDR3 is 14 amino acids long. Germline V lookup: CDR1 SGHTA, CDR2 FQGNSA. The ends were cut back, 8 bases at V and 0 bases at J, with 14 bases in the middle.